This T cell receptor beta chain came from a study of T-cell memory formation after mild COVID-19. Study outcomes and limitations: Contracting clones, day 15 to 85, had balanced CD4/CD8, and later expanders favored CD4+. The study detected some responding clones in pre-infection memory, suggesting cross-reactive memory joined.

This clonotype was counted a few times. The antigen remains undetermined. Germline V gene data show CDR1 as KGHSH and CDR2 as LQKENI. The junction had 13 bases not matched to a gene; V was cut back by 3 bases and J by 6 bases. This CDR3 comprises 17 residues. Sample barcodes and UMIs were carried by the TCR alpha and TCR beta cDNA libraries that 5'RACE generated with constant-segment primers. TCRdb itself ran the 5' RACE reads through MiXCR, one entry per CDR3 protein. The data show 250,000 to 350,000 distinct CDR3 sequences, around 15% seen once. Sequencing input: PBMCs or a T cell subset sorted from them (not recorded which). The rearrangement links TRBV18 to TRBJ1-2; 10 bases line up with TRBD1. This sequence was found in a man aged 18 to 30 who had mild COVID-19 (a few samples of this study predate the infection). Cell type and time point are not known. CDR3 amino acids: CASSPVTGTGVKDGYTF. CDR3 nucleotides: TGTGCCAGCTCACCGGTTACCGGGACAGGGGTTAAGGATGGCTACACCTTC. The whole variable domain, filled in from reference TRBV18 and TRBJ1-2, reads NAGVMQNPRHLVRRRGQEARLRCSPMKGHSHVYWYRQLPEEGLKFMVYLQKENIIDESGMPKERFSAEFPKEGPSILRIQQVVRGDSAAYFCASSPVTGTGVKDGYTFGSGTRLTVV.